This is a list of T cell receptor beta chains from one sample in a study of T cells in Graves' hyperthyroidism and ophthalmopathy. Via MiXCR, TCRdb re-called the multiplex PCR reads, giving one row per CDR3 protein. In the table there are about 380,000 distinct CDR3 sequences, around an eighth of which are singletons. Sample: blood. The origin of the receptors is a man in his thirties or forties with Graves' hyperthyroidism that later progressed to Graves' ophthalmopathy. Each CDR3 is given with its conserved first and last residue. The order of the fields is CDR3 DNA, CDR3 protein, V gene, D gene, J gene, clone size. D genes are given only for firm matches. Rows may omit the clone size; those that give it use once, few, many or a size class.

CDR3nt: TGTGCCAGCAATGGACAGATGGATGGAAACACCATATATTTT; CDR3aa: CASNGQMDGNTIYF; v_gene: TRBV12-3/TRBV12-4; d_gene: .; j_gene: TRBJ1-3; abundance: many
CDR3nt: TGTGCCAGCAGCTTAAGAGAGACAGGACAGGGGCGAATCTACGAGCAGTACTTC; CDR3aa: CASSLRETGQGRIYEQYF; v_gene: TRBV7-8; d_gene: TRBD1; j_gene: TRBJ2-7; abundance: .
CDR3nt: TGTGCCAGCAGCTTGATGGGGCTTGGAGGCGAGCAGTACTTC; CDR3aa: CASSLMGLGGEQYF; v_gene: TRBV5-6; d_gene: .; j_gene: TRBJ2-7; abundance: .
CDR3nt: TGTGCCAGCAGCTTCAAAGCGAACACTGAAGCTTTCTTT; CDR3aa: CASSFKANTEAFF; v_gene: TRBV5-5; d_gene: .; j_gene: TRBJ1-1; abundance: .
CDR3nt: TGCGCCAGCAGCCAAGATAAAGACACTGAAGCTTTCTTT; CDR3aa: CASSQDKDTEAFF; v_gene: TRBV4-1; d_gene: .; j_gene: TRBJ1-1; abundance: few
CDR3nt: TGCAGCGTTGAAATACAGGGCAATGAGCAGTTCTTC; CDR3aa: CSVEIQGNEQFF; v_gene: TRBV29-1; d_gene: .; j_gene: TRBJ2-1; abundance: .
CDR3nt: TGTGCCAGCAGCTTAGTAGGGGGCGAGAGCTCTGGAAACACCATATATTTT; CDR3aa: CASSLVGGESSGNTIYF; v_gene: TRBV7-6; d_gene: TRBD1; j_gene: TRBJ1-3; abundance: few
CDR3nt: TGCAGCGTTGCGCGGAATATTAATGAAAAACTGTTTTTT; CDR3aa: CSVARNINEKLFF; v_gene: TRBV29-1; d_gene: .; j_gene: TRBJ1-4; abundance: many
CDR3nt: TGCGCCAGCAGCTTTAGCACTAGCGGGGGCGCACCCACAGATACGCAGTATTTT; CDR3aa: CASSFSTSGGAPTDTQYF; v_gene: TRBV5-1; d_gene: TRBD2; j_gene: TRBJ2-3; abundance: .
CDR3nt: TGCAGTGCTTTTCCCCCCATCCGGGACAAGCCCTACGAGCAGTACTTC; CDR3aa: CSAFPPIRDKPYEQYF; v_gene: TRBV20-1; d_gene: .; j_gene: TRBJ2-7; abundance: few
CDR3nt: TGTGCCTGGAGTGTCTTAGGGGGGTTAGATACGCAGTATTTT; CDR3aa: CAWSVLGGLDTQYF; v_gene: TRBV30; d_gene: .; j_gene: TRBJ2-3; abundance: many
CDR3nt: TGTGCCATCAGTAACGGGGCGGGCTACACCTTC; CDR3aa: CAISNGAGYTF; v_gene: TRBV10-3; d_gene: .; j_gene: TRBJ1-2; abundance: few
CDR3nt: TGTGCCAGCAGCTCGACTCCCGTCAGCAATCAGCCCCAGCATTTT; CDR3aa: CASSSTPVSNQPQHF; v_gene: TRBV5-6; d_gene: .; j_gene: TRBJ1-5; abundance: many
CDR3nt: TGTGCCACCAGTGTCTCGGACAGGGCTGAGCAGTTCTTC; CDR3aa: CATSVSDRAEQFF; v_gene: TRBV24-1; d_gene: TRBD1; j_gene: TRBJ2-1; abundance: few
CDR3nt: TGTGCCAGCACTGCAGGCGTTAATCAGCCCCAGCATTTT; CDR3aa: CASTAGVNQPQHF; v_gene: TRBV6-1; d_gene: .; j_gene: TRBJ1-5; abundance: .
CDR3nt: TGCAGTGCTACCGACACCGGGGAGCTGTTTTTT; CDR3aa: CSATDTGELFF; v_gene: TRBV20-1; d_gene: .; j_gene: TRBJ2-2; abundance: many
CDR3nt: TGTGCCAGCAGACGCCCACAGGGGAAGGGTTACGAGCAGTACTTC; CDR3aa: CASRRPQGKGYEQYF; v_gene: TRBV6-1; d_gene: TRBD1; j_gene: TRBJ2-7; abundance: .
CDR3nt: TGTGCCAGCAGCCGCGACAGCTCTGGAAACACCATATATTTT; CDR3aa: CASSRDSSGNTIYF; v_gene: TRBV12-3/TRBV12-4; d_gene: .; j_gene: TRBJ1-3; abundance: many
CDR3nt: TGTGCCAGCAGCCCCGGACAGGGGGCGCGCTATGAAGCTTTCTTT; CDR3aa: CASSPGQGARYEAFF; v_gene: TRBV28; d_gene: TRBD1; j_gene: TRBJ1-1; abundance: many
CDR3nt: TGTGCCAGCAGTTACTCTCTCGGGGGATGGGATACGCAGTATTTT; CDR3aa: CASSYSLGGWDTQYF; v_gene: TRBV6-2/TRBV6-3; d_gene: .; j_gene: TRBJ2-3; abundance: few
CDR3nt: TGTGCCAGCAGCCTCGGGACCTCGGGGACCCAGTACTTC; CDR3aa: CASSLGTSGTQYF; v_gene: TRBV3-1; d_gene: .; j_gene: TRBJ2-5; abundance: many
CDR3nt: TGTGCCAGCAGCGCTAGCGGGGGGGCCCGTGAGCAGTTCTTC; CDR3aa: CASSASGGAREQFF; v_gene: TRBV2; d_gene: TRBD2; j_gene: TRBJ2-1; abundance: many
CDR3nt: TGTGCTAGTGGTTTGAACGGCGGCTACGAGCAGTACTTC; CDR3aa: CASGLNGGYEQYF; v_gene: TRBV12-5; d_gene: .; j_gene: TRBJ2-7; abundance: many
CDR3nt: TGTGCCAGCCACCCTCCACTGGGCAAACCTAACGCCTACGAGCAGTACTTC; CDR3aa: CASHPPLGKPNAYEQYF; v_gene: TRBV6-1; d_gene: .; j_gene: TRBJ2-7; abundance: few
CDR3nt: TGTGCCAGCAGTTTATTAGGGGGCGTCTATCAGCCCCAGCATTTT; CDR3aa: CASSLLGGVYQPQHF; v_gene: TRBV27; d_gene: TRBD1; j_gene: TRBJ1-5; abundance: few
CDR3nt: TGCGCCAGCAGCGCCGAAGGCGGGCTTGGCTACACCTTC; CDR3aa: CASSAEGGLGYTF; v_gene: TRBV5-1; d_gene: .; j_gene: TRBJ1-2; abundance: few
CDR3nt: TGTGCCAGCAGCACCGGGACAGGGGATAAAGAGACCCAGTACTTC; CDR3aa: CASSTGTGDKETQYF; v_gene: TRBV7-3; d_gene: TRBD1; j_gene: TRBJ2-5; abundance: .
CDR3nt: TGTGCCAGCAGCGTAAGAGTCGGAGGTCCGTCCTACGAGCAGTACTTC; CDR3aa: CASSVRVGGPSYEQYF; v_gene: TRBV9; d_gene: .; j_gene: TRBJ2-7; abundance: few
CDR3nt: TGTGCCAGCAGCTTAGATCGACTAGCGGGGGGAGGCAAAAACATTCAGTACTTC; CDR3aa: CASSLDRLAGGGKNIQYF; v_gene: TRBV11-3; d_gene: TRBD2; j_gene: TRBJ2-4; abundance: many
CDR3nt: TGTGCCAGCAGTAAAACAACGTGGGGTACCTATAATTCACCCCTCCACTTT; CDR3aa: CASSKTTWGTYNSPLHF; v_gene: TRBV6-1; d_gene: .; j_gene: TRBJ1-6; abundance: many
CDR3nt: TGTGCCAGCCGGACGAGCGCCCCAAATGAAAAACTGTTTTTT; CDR3aa: CASRTSAPNEKLFF; v_gene: TRBV18; d_gene: .; j_gene: TRBJ1-4; abundance: many
CDR3nt: TGTGCCAGCTCACCTGCGATACTAGCGTCTTCCTACAATGAGCAGTTCTTC; CDR3aa: CASSPAILASSYNEQFF; v_gene: TRBV18; d_gene: TRBD2; j_gene: TRBJ2-1; abundance: .
CDR3nt: TGCGCCAGCAGCTTGGGGGACAGGTTTGGTAGTGAGCAGTTCTTC; CDR3aa: CASSLGDRFGSEQFF; v_gene: TRBV5-1; d_gene: TRBD1; j_gene: TRBJ2-1; abundance: few
CDR3nt: TGTGCCAGCATTAGGGCCTCCCCCACAGATACGCAGTATTTT; CDR3aa: CASIRASPTDTQYF; v_gene: TRBV2; d_gene: .; j_gene: TRBJ2-3; abundance: many
CDR3nt: TGTGCCAGCAGCTTAGCGAACAAGGGTGAGCAGTTCTTC; CDR3aa: CASSLANKGEQFF; v_gene: TRBV7-9; d_gene: .; j_gene: TRBJ2-1; abundance: .
CDR3nt: TGTGCCAGCAGCTATGGCAAGGGAGTGAACACTGAAGCTTTCTTT; CDR3aa: CASSYGKGVNTEAFF; v_gene: TRBV6-5; d_gene: .; j_gene: TRBJ1-1; abundance: few
CDR3nt: TGTGCCAGCACCCAGAAACTCACGAGGGTTCGGAACACTGAAGCTTTCTTT; CDR3aa: CASTQKLTRVRNTEAFF; v_gene: TRBV6-4; d_gene: .; j_gene: TRBJ1-1; abundance: few